What follows is one T cell receptor beta chain and its context. CDR1 and CDR2 (germline): LNHDA, SQIVND (reference sequence). Trimming took off 1 base at V and 3 bases at J, with 7 bases between the two ends. The CDR3 runs 14 residues. This record comes from a study of blood T cell repertoires in COVID-19. As for the study in general: Sites in the United States, Italy and Spain provided acute and convalescent COVID-19 samples. The analysed material was cDNA or gDNA that came from T cells, B-cell-depleted T cells, or PBMCs.

Original methodology: It was from reference gene primer amplification that nucleated cell counts were estimated. Some clones are missing from TCRdb's copy, which holds only in-frame ones; the method was immunoSEQ multiplex PCR. V and J calls and clone size follow that table, whereas D and trimming were derived from the DNA. The sample has roughly 180,000 clones, roughly four fifths seen once. The sequence derives from a man in his forties who had recovered from COVID-19. The chain recombines TRBV19 with TRBJ1-5, with a tentative D call TRBD1 (5 bases). The sequencing input was peripheral blood. CDR3 residues: CASSIGQTNQPQHF. For the CDR3, the DNA is TGTGCCAGTAGTATAGGACAGACCAATCAGCCCCAGCATTTT.